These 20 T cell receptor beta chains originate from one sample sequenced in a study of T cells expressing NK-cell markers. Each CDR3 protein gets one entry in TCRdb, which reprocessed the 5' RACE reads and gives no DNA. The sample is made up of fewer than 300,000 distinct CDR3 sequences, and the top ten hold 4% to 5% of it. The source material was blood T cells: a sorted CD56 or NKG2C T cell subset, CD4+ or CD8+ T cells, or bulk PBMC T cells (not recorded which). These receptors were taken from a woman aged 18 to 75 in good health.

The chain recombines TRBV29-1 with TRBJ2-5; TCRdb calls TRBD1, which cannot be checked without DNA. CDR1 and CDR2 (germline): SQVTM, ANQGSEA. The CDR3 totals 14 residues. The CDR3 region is CSSVKGAFQETQYF.

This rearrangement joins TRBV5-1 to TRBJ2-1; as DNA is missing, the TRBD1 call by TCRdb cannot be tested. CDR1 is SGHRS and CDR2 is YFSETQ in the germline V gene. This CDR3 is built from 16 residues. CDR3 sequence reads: CASSGGFAGAYNEQFF. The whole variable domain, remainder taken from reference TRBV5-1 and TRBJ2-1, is KAGVTQTPRYLIKTRGQQVTLSCSPISGHRSVSWYQQTPGQGLQFLFEYFSETQRNKGNFPGRFSGRQFSNSRSEMNVSTLELGDSALYLCASSGGFAGAYNEQFFGPGTRLTVL.

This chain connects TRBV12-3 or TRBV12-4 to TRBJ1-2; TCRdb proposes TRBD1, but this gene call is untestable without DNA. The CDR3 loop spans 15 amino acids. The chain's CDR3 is CASSFGTGLGYGYTF.

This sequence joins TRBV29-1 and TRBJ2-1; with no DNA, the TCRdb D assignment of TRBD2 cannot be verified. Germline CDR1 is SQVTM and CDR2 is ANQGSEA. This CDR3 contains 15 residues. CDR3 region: CSVGQTSGFYNEQFF.

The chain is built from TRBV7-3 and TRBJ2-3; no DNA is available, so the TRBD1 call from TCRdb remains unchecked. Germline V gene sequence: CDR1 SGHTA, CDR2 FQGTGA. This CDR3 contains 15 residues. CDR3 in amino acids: CASSRSGGFTDTQYF.

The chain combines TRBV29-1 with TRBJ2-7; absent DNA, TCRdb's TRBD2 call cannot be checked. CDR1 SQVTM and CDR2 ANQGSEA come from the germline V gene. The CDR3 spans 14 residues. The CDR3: CSVAGLAGVSEQYF.

CDR3 sequence reads: CASSLRNSYNEQFF. This chain uses TRBV12-3 or TRBV12-4 with TRBJ2-1. The CDR3 has 14 residues.

The CDR3 loop reads CAWDREYSPLHF. The gene calls are TRBV30 and TRBJ1-6; checking the TCRdb D call of TRBD1 is not possible without DNA. The CDR3 has 12 residues. Germline CDR1 reads GTSNPN; CDR2 reads SVGIG (reference sequence).

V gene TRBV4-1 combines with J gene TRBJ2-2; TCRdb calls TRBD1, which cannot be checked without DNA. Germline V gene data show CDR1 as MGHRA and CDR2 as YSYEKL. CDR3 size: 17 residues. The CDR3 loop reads CASSQDLGQRSTGELFF.

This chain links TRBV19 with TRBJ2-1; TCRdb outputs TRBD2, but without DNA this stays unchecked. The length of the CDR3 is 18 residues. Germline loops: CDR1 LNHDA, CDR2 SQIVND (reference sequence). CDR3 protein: CASSIDSELAGGYNEQFF.

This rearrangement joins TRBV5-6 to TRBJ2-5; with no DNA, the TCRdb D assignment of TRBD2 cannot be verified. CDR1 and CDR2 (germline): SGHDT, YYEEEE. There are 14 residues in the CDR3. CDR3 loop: CASSFSGRAETQYF.

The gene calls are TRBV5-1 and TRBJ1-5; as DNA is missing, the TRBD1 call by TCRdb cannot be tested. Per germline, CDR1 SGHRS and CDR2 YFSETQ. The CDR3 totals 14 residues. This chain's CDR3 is CASSLGDTGSAQHF.

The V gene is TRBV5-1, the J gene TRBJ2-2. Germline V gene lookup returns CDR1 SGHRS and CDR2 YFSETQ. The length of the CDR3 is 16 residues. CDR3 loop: CASSLVVSTNTGELFF.

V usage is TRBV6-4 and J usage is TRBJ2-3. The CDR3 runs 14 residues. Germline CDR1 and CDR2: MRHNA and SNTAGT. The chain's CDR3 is CASSDSSDKDTQYF.

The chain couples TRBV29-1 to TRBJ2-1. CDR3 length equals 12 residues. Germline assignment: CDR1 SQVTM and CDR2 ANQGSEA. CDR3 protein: CSVEVRLAEQFF.

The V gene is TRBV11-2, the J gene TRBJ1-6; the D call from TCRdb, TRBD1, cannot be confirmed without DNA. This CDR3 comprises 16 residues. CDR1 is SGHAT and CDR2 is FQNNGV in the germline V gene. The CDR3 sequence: CASSLSPDSYNSPLHF.

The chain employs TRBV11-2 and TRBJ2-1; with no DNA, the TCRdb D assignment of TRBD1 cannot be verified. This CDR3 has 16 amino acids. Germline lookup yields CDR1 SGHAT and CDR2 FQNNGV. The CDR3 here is CASSTPARAPYNEQFF.

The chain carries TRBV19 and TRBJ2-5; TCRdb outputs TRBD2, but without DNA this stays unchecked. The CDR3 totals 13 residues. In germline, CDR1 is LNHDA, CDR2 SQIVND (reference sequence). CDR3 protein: CASSGTNVETQYF. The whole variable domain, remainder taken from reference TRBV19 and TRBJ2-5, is DGGITQSPKYLFRKEGQNVTLSCEQNLNHDAMYWYRQDPGQGLRLIYYSQIVNDFQKGDIAEGYSVSREKKESFPLTVTSAQKNPTAFYLCASSGTNVETQYFGPGTRLLVL.

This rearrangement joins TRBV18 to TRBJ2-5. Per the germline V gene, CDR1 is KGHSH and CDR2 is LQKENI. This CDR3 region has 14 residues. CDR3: CASSPSHSQETQYF.

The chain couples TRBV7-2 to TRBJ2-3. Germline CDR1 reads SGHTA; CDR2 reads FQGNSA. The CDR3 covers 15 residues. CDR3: CASSRLVTGTDTQYF.